The 25 T cell receptor beta chains presented below share a single source sample, sequenced in a study of Graves' ophthalmopathy and Graves' hyperthyroidism. Investigators amplified TCR beta CDR3 regions from RNA transcripts. HTBI-primed first-round RT-PCR preceded second-round multiplex PCR. TCRdb used MiXCR to reprocess the multiplex PCR reads, holding one entry per CDR3 protein. In the table there are over 150,000 distinct CDR3 sequences, 30% to 45% of which are singletons. The sequencing input was peripheral blood. The source of these receptors is a woman between 40 and 55 years old with Graves' ophthalmopathy.

This clonotype was detected many times. The chain combines TRBV6-2 or TRBV6-3 with TRBJ1-6, with D perhaps matching TRBD1 (5 bases). This CDR3 is 16 amino acids long. Germline V gene data show CDR1 as MNHEY and CDR2 as SVGEGT. V was shortened by 6 bases and J by 7 bases, with 19 bases between the two germline ends. The CDR3 sequence: CASRNHGTTPNSPLHF. Written as DNA, the CDR3 is TGTGCCAGCAGGAATCACGGGACTACACCCAATTCACCCCTCCACTTT.

This clonotype was observed many times. The chain has TRBV29-1 and TRBJ1-1, with no clear D. V was trimmed by 8 bases and J by 0 bases, leaving 7 bases between them. This CDR3 spans 11 amino acids. Germline CDR1 is SQVTM and CDR2 is ANQGSEA. The CDR3 protein is CSLLLNTEAFF. In DNA form, the CDR3 reads TGCAGCCTACTCCTGAACACTGAAGCTTTCTTT. The full variable domain, with the rest looked up from reference TRBV29-1 and TRBJ1-1, is SAVISQKPSRDICQRGTSLTIQCQVDSQVTMMFWYRQQPGQSLTLIATANQGSEATYESGFVIDKFPISRPNLTFSTLTVSNMSPEDSSIYLCSLLLNTEAFFGQGTRLTVV.

This clonotype was recorded many times. V gene TRBV7-2 combines with J gene TRBJ2-7, with D possibly being TRBD1 (6 bases). The V and J ends lost 5 bases and 7 bases respectively, with 15 bases between them. The CDR3 has 13 amino acids. CDR1 is SGHTA and CDR2 is FQGNSA in the germline V gene. The CDR3: CASSQDRRREQYF. Written as DNA, the CDR3 is TGTGCCAGCAGCCAAGACAGGCGTCGGGAGCAGTACTTC.

V is TRBV6-1 and J is TRBJ2-7, with D unresolved. The germline V and J ends were trimmed by 6 bases and 3 bases, with 12 bases remaining between them. CDR3 length equals 13 residues. Germline V gene sequence: CDR1 MNHNS, CDR2 SASEGT. The DNA of the CDR3 is TGTGCCAGCAGGCTAGGGATGATCTACGAGCAGTACTTC. Translating it yields CASRLGMIYEQYF.

V usage is TRBV7-2 and J usage is TRBJ2-7, with D unclear. Trimming removed 5 bases at V and 4 bases at J, with 15 bases between. This CDR3 has 14 residues. CDR1 and CDR2 from the germline V gene are SGHTA and FQGNSA. The CDR3 spells CASSTGPTQYEQYF. The CDR3 region has the DNA TGTGCCAGCAGCACCGGGCCGACCCAATACGAGCAGTACTTC.

V usage is TRBV7-2 and J usage is TRBJ2-7; D remains unclear. CDR1 and CDR2 from the germline V gene are SGHTA and FQGNSA. CDR3 length: 13 residues. V lost 3 bases and J lost 2, with 8 bases in between. CDR3 sequence reads: CASSFFGPYEQYF. The CDR3, as DNA: TGTGCCAGCAGCTTTTTTGGGCCCTACGAGCAGTACTTC.

This clonotype was counted at least ten times. This sequence joins TRBV10-3 and TRBJ1-2; D gene uncertain. The V end was cut by 0 bases, the J end by 3 bases, with 11 bases between. The CDR3 has 15 residues. The germline V gene encodes CDR1 ENHRY and CDR2 SYGVKD. The CDR3, as DNA: TGTGCCATCAGTGAGTCGAAGAACCGTCACTATGGCTACACCTTC. As protein: CAISESKNRHYGYTF.

The V and J genes are TRBV7-3 and TRBJ2-5; 7 bases are shared with TRBD2. The CDR3 loop spans 15 amino acids. The V gene's germline CDR1 is SGHTA and CDR2 FQGTGA. The trim removed 4 bases at V and 5 bases at J, leaving 10 bases unmatched. This CDR3 is CASSSSGGSRETQYF. The CDR3 nucleotides are TGTGCCAGCAGCTCGTCGGGCGGGAGTAGGGAGACCCAGTACTTC. The variable domain in full, with the rest retrieved from reference TRBV7-3 and TRBJ2-5, is GAGVSQTPSNKVTEKGKYVELRCDPISGHTALYWYRQSLGQGPEFLIYFQGTGAADDSGLPNDRFFAVRPEGSVSTLKIQRTERGDSAVYLCASSSSGGSRETQYFGPGTRLLVL.

This chain connects TRBV15 to TRBJ2-7; D remains ambiguous. The CDR3 has 13 residues. Looked up from germline, CDR1 is LNHNV and CDR2 is YYDKDF (reference sequence). The V end lost 8 bases, the J end lost 3 bases, and 14 bases lay between the germline ends. Here the CDR3 reads CATGRRDGYEQYF. The CDR3 DNA is TGTGCCACCGGGCGGCGCGATGGCTACGAGCAGTACTTC.

This clonotype was observed at least ten times. The J gene is TRBJ2-7, the V gene TRBV12-3 or TRBV12-4; D perhaps matches TRBD2 (5 bases). V gave up 5 bases and J gave up 2 bases, with 10 bases separating them. There are 13 residues in the CDR3. CDR3: CASSLREAYEQYF. The CDR3, as DNA: TGTGCCAGCAGTCTCCGGGAAGCCTACGAGCAGTACTTC.

V gene TRBV28 combines with J gene TRBJ2-6; no firm D call. V dropped 11 bases and J dropped 1 base, with 12 bases sitting between them. Germline V gene data show CDR1 as MDHEN and CDR2 as SYDVKM. This CDR3 comprises 14 residues. The CDR3 here is CALRWLSGANVLTF. In nucleotides, the CDR3 is TGTGCCCTACGGTGGCTGTCTGGGGCCAACGTCCTGACTTTC.

This clonotype appeared many times. The chain joins TRBV5-5 to TRBJ1-5; perhaps TRBD1 as D (5 bases). V dropped 4 bases and J dropped 4 bases, with 18 bases sitting between them. Per germline, CDR1 SGHKS and CDR2 YYEKEE (reference sequence). CDR3 length equals 16 residues. The CDR3 sequence: CASSLGPGYGNQPQHF. CDR3 coding DNA: TGTGCCAGCAGCCTGGGACCGGGGTATGGGAATCAGCCCCAGCATTTT.

This clonotype was seen only a few times. The rearrangement joins TRBV30 to TRBJ2-7; perhaps D is TRBD1 or TRBD2 (6 bases each). CDR3 length: 17 residues. Trimming removed 0 bases from V and 1 base from J, with 19 bases in between. Germline loops: CDR1 GTSNPN, CDR2 SVGIG (reference sequence). CDR3 in amino acids: CAWSVWPGARQSYEQYF. CDR3 sequence (DNA): TGTGCCTGGAGTGTATGGCCGGGGGCTAGGCAATCCTACGAGCAGTACTTC.

The gene calls are TRBV12-3 or TRBV12-4 and TRBJ1-1, with D tentatively TRBD1 (5 bases). The CDR3 length is 13 residues. Trimming shortened V by 5 bases and J by 10 bases, and 17 bases separated the two germline ends. CDR3 protein: CASSPTVGVRAFF. CDR3 in DNA: TGTGCCAGCAGTCCAACCGTGGGGGTTAGAGCTTTCTTT.

This chain links TRBV30 with TRBJ2-7; no reliable D call. V shed 0 bases and J shed 7 bases, with 10 bases lying between them. Germline V gene lookup returns CDR1 GTSNPN and CDR2 SVGIG (reference sequence). The CDR3 sequence is 12 residues long. For the CDR3, the DNA is TGTGCCTGGAGTGTACGTAGGGAAGAGCAGTACTTC. It yields the protein CAWSVRREEQYF.

This chain links TRBV30 with TRBJ1-5; 9 bases map to TRBD1. Germline CDR1 is GTSNPN and CDR2 is SVGIG (reference sequence). The length of the CDR3 is 13 residues. With 5 bases clipped from V and 6 bases from J, the junction kept 5 bases outside the gene matches. In DNA, the CDR3 is TGTGCCTGGGGATCGGACAGGGGTCAGCCCCAGCATTTT. Translation: CAWGSDRGQPQHF.

The genes are TRBV28 and TRBJ2-4; the D gene is possibly TRBD1 (6 bases). Trimming stripped 6 bases from V and 7 bases from J, with 25 bases between. The CDR3 is 17 amino acids. Per germline, CDR1 MDHEN and CDR2 SYDVKM. CDR3: CASRPNRDNQNGNIQYF. The CDR3 nucleotides are TGTGCCAGCAGACCAAACCGGGACAATCAGAACGGGAACATTCAGTACTTC.

This clonotype was seen many times. This chain links TRBV6-5 with TRBJ1-2; D uncertain. The CDR3 runs to 15 residues. V dropped 0 bases and J dropped 0 bases, with 8 bases sitting between them. CDR1 and CDR2 from the germline V gene are MNHEY and SVGAGI. CDR3 in amino acids: CASSYSNGANYGYTF. CDR3 nucleotide sequence: TGTGCCAGCAGTTACTCGAACGGAGCTAACTATGGCTACACCTTC.

This clonotype was recorded many times. The rearrangement joins TRBV6-1 to TRBJ1-2, with D tentatively TRBD1 (6 bases). The CDR3 extends over 16 amino acids. V lost 0 bases and J lost 4, with 15 bases in between. CDR1 MNHNS and CDR2 SASEGT come from the germline V gene. The CDR3 loop is CASSEARTVQIYGYTF. DNA for the CDR3: TGTGCCAGCAGTGAAGCACGGACAGTCCAAATCTATGGCTACACCTTC.

This clonotype appeared a single time. The rearrangement joins TRBV14 to TRBJ2-5; D is unclear. CDR3 length: 15 residues. V lost 1 base to trimming and J lost 1 base, with 10 bases between them. CDR1 is SGHDN, CDR2 FVKESK, per germline. CDR3 region: CASSQGRYSQETQYF. CDR3 DNA: TGTGCCAGCAGCCAAGGGCGATATAGCCAAGAGACCCAGTACTTC.

This clonotype showed up many times. The J gene is TRBJ1-6, the V gene TRBV14; weak D call: TRBD1 (5 bases). The CDR3 length is 16 residues. The germline V gene encodes CDR1 SGHDN and CDR2 FVKESK. V was pared by 1 base and J by 4 bases, with 11 bases between. CDR3 coding DNA: TGTGCCAGCAGCCAAGGATGGGGACGGTATAATTCACCCCTCCACTTT. It yields the protein CASSQGWGRYNSPLHF.

V usage is TRBV25-1 and J usage is TRBJ1-6; 8 bases are a match to TRBD1. This CDR3 has 15 amino acids. The J segment lost 9 bases and the V segment lost 4 bases, leaving 8 bases of the junction unmatched. Germline-derived CDR1 and CDR2 are MGHDK and SYGVNS. CDR3 sequence (DNA): TGTGCCAGCAGTGGTGACAGGGGTAGAGTTTCACCCCTCCACTTT. It yields the protein CASSGDRGRVSPLHF.

Ten or more counts support this clonotype. This chain uses TRBV7-2 with TRBJ2-7; D is possibly TRBD2 (6 bases). The CDR3 sequence is 15 residues long. CDR1 and CDR2 from the germline V gene are SGHTA and FQGNSA. V was cut by 5 bases and J by 6 bases, with 20 bases left in between. CDR3 sequence reads: CASSPTAGSLFEQYF. CDR3 in DNA: TGTGCCAGCAGCCCGACTGCGGGATCTCTTTTCGAGCAGTACTTC.

This clonotype was seen many times. This rearrangement joins TRBV4-1 to TRBJ2-5, with D perhaps matching TRBD1 (5 bases). CDR3 length: 14 amino acids. Trimming stripped 0 bases from V and 5 bases from J, with 10 bases between. Germline lookup yields CDR1 MGHRA and CDR2 YSYEKL. The CDR3 is CASSQDRVRETQYF. DNA for the CDR3: TGCGCCAGCAGCCAAGACAGGGTGAGGGAGACCCAGTACTTC.

This clonotype has a handful of counts. The V call is TRBV6-1, the J call TRBJ2-6; the D is unclear. Germline V gene data show CDR1 as MNHNS and CDR2 as SASEGT. Between the trimmed V and J ends, which lost 1 base and 13 bases, there was a span of 11 bases. CDR3 size: 13 residues. The DNA for the CDR3 is TGTGCCAGCAGTGAAGGACGACCACGGGTCCTGACTTTC. Its translation is CASSEGRPRVLTF.